These 21 T cell receptor beta chains share one sample of origin, sequenced in a study of blood T cell repertoires in COVID-19 (TCRdb year 2020). The library was built by means of the immunoSEQ multiplex PCR assay. The source is immuneACCESS, and TCRdb retained only in-frame sequences with V and J called. Part of the clones is not carried over; for the studies checked, unresolved V genes explain less than half of this, and the remainder is unexplained. The sample table lists roughly 400,000 clones, nearly 90% of them with a count of one. The ten largest clonotypes hold approximately 1.5% of the sample. The sequenced material came from PBMCs or T cells enriched from blood (not recorded which). Receptors originate from a woman under 30 who had been exposed to COVID-19.

The chain combines TRBV11-2 with TRBJ1-4; D unclear. CDR1 is SGHAT and CDR2 is FQNNGV in the germline V gene. The ends were cut back, 0 bases at V and 4 bases at J, with 18 bases in the middle. The CDR3 totals 18 residues. In DNA, the CDR3 is TGTGCCAGCAGCTTAGATCTCCCTGGGCAGTCTTATAATGAAAAACTGTTTTTT. It is translated as CASSLDLPGQSYNEKLFF.

This clone was detected many times. The CDR3 DNA reads as TGTGCCAGCAGCTTACCGACAGGGGGAACCGGGGAGCTGTTTTTT. Protein: CASSLPTGGTGELFF. The chain recombines TRBV7-7 with TRBJ2-2; 9 nucleotides match TRBD1. Losses at the gene ends were 2 bases for V and 5 bases for J; bases not matched to a gene: 3. The length of the CDR3 is 15 residues. Germline loops: CDR1 SSHAT, CDR2 FNYEAQ (reference sequence).

This chain uses TRBV28 with TRBJ1-1; TRBD1 is a possible D gene (6 bases). Trimming removed 4 bases at V and 8 bases at J, with 17 bases between. Germline-derived CDR1 and CDR2 are MDHEN and SYDVKM. This CDR3 spans 14 amino acids. The CDR3 protein is CASSSLRGRKEAFF. In nucleotides, the CDR3 is TGTGCCAGCAGTTCCCTCAGGGGCCGGAAAGAAGCTTTCTTT. Based on the CDR3 plus reference TRBV28 and TRBJ1-1, the full variable domain is DVKVTQSSRYLVKRTGEKVFLECVQDMDHENMFWYRQDPGLGLRLIYFSYDVKMKEKGDIPEGYSVSREKKERFSLILESASTNQTSMYLCASSSLRGRKEAFFGQGTRLTVV.

The rearrangement uses TRBV3-1 (or the pseudogene TRBV3-2) and TRBJ2-5; TRBD2 matches at 13 bases. J was trimmed by 6 bases and V by 5 bases; bases with no gene match: 3. This CDR3 contains 14 residues. CDR1 and CDR2 from the germline V gene are LGHDT and YNNKEL (reference sequence). DNA of the CDR3: TGTGCCAGCAGCAAACTAGCGGGAGGGAAGACCCAGTACTTC. This gives the protein CASSKLAGGKTQYF.

This rearrangement joins TRBV2 to TRBJ2-7; TRBD1 is a possible D gene (6 bases). CDR3 length: 11 residues. V dropped 4 bases and J dropped 6 bases, with 7 bases sitting between them. Germline CDR1 and CDR2: SNHLY and FYNNEI. The CDR3 here is CASSGGGEQYF. The DNA of the CDR3 is TGTGCCAGCAGTGGAGGGGGCGAGCAGTACTTC.

The J gene is TRBJ1-6, the V gene TRBV27; weak D call: TRBD1 (5 bases). This CDR3 region has 15 residues. Per the germline V gene, CDR1 is MNHEY and CDR2 is SMNVEV (reference sequence). V was clipped by 7 bases and J by 7 bases, with 17 bases between them. The CDR3 DNA follows: TGTGCCAGCAATACGGTAGGGGCTTGGAATTCACCCCTCCACTTT. This codes for CASNTVGAWNSPLHF.

The chain has TRBV10-3 and TRBJ1-6; D remains unclear. The CDR3 extends over 17 amino acids. V lost 1 base and J lost 6, with 16 bases in between. From germline, CDR1 is ENHRY and CDR2 SYGVKD. As DNA, the CDR3 is TGTGCCATCAGTGAGTTCTCCCGGGCGGGCGTTAATTCACCCCTCCACTTT. Its protein is CAISEFSRAGVNSPLHF.

V gene TRBV3-1 (or the pseudogene TRBV3-2) combines with J gene TRBJ2-1, with 7 bases matching TRBD2. CDR1 is LGHDT, CDR2 YNNKEL, per germline (reference sequence). J was trimmed by 4 bases and V by 2 bases; bases with no gene match: 5. The length of the CDR3 is 15 residues. The chain's CDR3 is CASSQSSGNYNEQFF. In nucleotides, the CDR3 is TGTGCCAGCAGCCAAAGCAGCGGGAATTACAATGAGCAGTTCTTC.

The chain employs TRBV5-8 and TRBJ2-1, with 11 nucleotides matching TRBD2. This CDR3 region has 17 residues. After removal of 4 bases from V and 7 bases from J, the junction contained 13 bases not matched to a gene. Germline V CDR1 and CDR2: SGHTS, YDEGEE. In DNA form, the CDR3 reads TGTGCCAGCAGCGGATCCCTCTCTAGCGGGAGGTATAATGAGCAGTTCTTC. Amino acid sequence: CASSGSLSSGRYNEQFF.

This clone was picked up one time. The V gene is TRBV6-5, the J gene TRBJ1-6; D is perhaps TRBD1 (5 bases). From germline, CDR1 is MNHEY and CDR2 SVGAGI. CDR3 length: 15 residues. V was clipped by 7 bases and J by 6 bases, with 16 bases between them. CDR3 DNA: TGTGCCAGCAATTTCGTTGGGGGGGGTAATTCACCCCTCCACTTT. The encoded protein is CASNFVGGGNSPLHF.

This clone is a singleton in its sample. This chain uses TRBV28 with TRBJ2-7, with 8 positions matching TRBD2. Trimming at V came to 6 bases and at J to 4 bases, leaving 8 bases not matched to a gene. The CDR3 length is 14 residues. Germline V gives CDR1 MDHEN, CDR2 SYDVKM. As DNA, the CDR3 is TGTGCCAGCAGCCCCTCAGTAGCGGGGTACGAGCAGTACTTC. Its protein is CASSPSVAGYEQYF. The full variable domain, rest sourced from reference TRBV28 and TRBJ2-7, is DVKVTQSSRYLVKRTGEKVFLECVQDMDHENMFWYRQDPGLGLRLIYFSYDVKMKEKGDIPEGYSVSREKKERFSLILESASTNQTSMYLCASSPSVAGYEQYFGPGTRLTVT.

The chain has TRBV7-2 and TRBJ2-7, with TRBD1 matching 7 bases. CDR1 and CDR2 from the germline V gene are SGHTA and FQGNSA. The CDR3 sequence is 13 residues long. Losses at the gene ends were 5 bases for V and 7 bases for J; bases not matched to a gene: 8. The CDR3 spells CASSMRQGWEQYF. The CDR3 region has the DNA TGTGCCAGCAGCATGAGACAGGGATGGGAGCAGTACTTC.

This chain connects TRBV5-4 to TRBJ2-1; the D is unclear. Germline V gene lookup returns CDR1 SGHNT and CDR2 YYREEE (reference sequence). The CDR3 length is 14 residues. V was shortened by 3 bases and J by 2 bases, with 9 bases between the two germline ends. CDR3 protein: CASSSRQAYNEQFF. DNA for the CDR3: TGTGCCAGCAGCTCAAGGCAGGCCTACAATGAGCAGTTCTTC.

This clone was recorded only once. The rearrangement uses TRBV28 and TRBJ1-2; D remains ambiguous. Germline CDR1 MDHEN, CDR2 SYDVKM. Trimming left V 3 bases short and J 4 bases short, with 15 bases between. CDR3 length: 15 amino acids. CDR3 in amino acids: CASSLPSTKIYGYTF. For the CDR3, the DNA is TGTGCCAGCAGTTTGCCAAGCACCAAAATCTATGGCTACACCTTC.

CDR3 residues: CAWSRGGPNTGELFF. CDR3 DNA sequence: TGTGCCTGGAGCCGCGGGGGCCCGAACACCGGGGAGCTGTTTTTT. V is TRBV30 and J is TRBJ2-2, with D maybe TRBD2 (7 bases). The CDR3 extends over 15 amino acids. V shed 3 bases and J shed 0 bases, with 11 bases lying between them. From germline, CDR1 is GTSNPN and CDR2 SVGIG (reference sequence).

This chain joins TRBV19 and TRBJ2-1; 10 positions agree with TRBD2. Germline V CDR1 and CDR2: LNHDA, SQIVND (reference sequence). After removal of 9 bases from V and 4 bases from J, the junction contained 6 bases not matched to a gene. There are 14 residues in the CDR3. In DNA, the CDR3 is TGTGCCAGCGGTACTAGCGGGGTATACAATGAGCAGTTCTTC. This codes for CASGTSGVYNEQFF.

The chain couples TRBV28 to TRBJ1-1; D is perhaps TRBD1 (5 bases). The CDR3 totals 15 residues. Germline V gene data show CDR1 as MDHEN and CDR2 as SYDVKM. The V and J ends lost 6 bases and 4 bases respectively, with 18 bases between them. The CDR3 loop is CASRPPVGGVTEAFF. The CDR3 DNA reads TGTGCCAGCAGGCCCCCCGTCGGGGGTGTCACTGAAGCTTTCTTT.

This chain joins TRBV19 and TRBJ1-2; 8 nucleotides line up with TRBD1. Trimming removed 11 bases from V and 5 bases from J; junction bases left unmatched: 16. Germline V lookup: CDR1 LNHDA, CDR2 SQIVND (reference sequence). There are 15 residues in the CDR3. The CDR3 loop reads CARKVGQGGTYGYTF. The CDR3 DNA reads as TGTGCCCGGAAGGTAGGACAGGGTGGTACTTATGGCTACACCTTC.

The V gene is TRBV7-2, the J gene TRBJ1-2; D is ambiguous. V lost 1 base and J lost 3, with 15 bases in between. The germline V gene encodes CDR1 SGHTA and CDR2 FQGNSA. The CDR3 is made up of 16 amino acids. The CDR3 DNA sequence: TGTGCCAGCAGCTTAGTTCGGAGGAACACAGACTATGGCTACACCTTC. Protein product: CASSLVRRNTDYGYTF.

The rearrangement links TRBV6-5 to TRBJ1-3; 9 nucleotides match TRBD1. Germline CDR1 reads MNHEY; CDR2 reads SVGAGI. The CDR3 has 15 residues. V shed 5 bases and J 2 bases; nucleotides not matched to a gene: 4. The CDR3 DNA reads TGTGCCAGCAGTCGAAGGACAGGGGCTGGAAACACCATATATTTT. Encoded protein: CASSRRTGAGNTIYF.

This clone was seen just once. The chain links TRBV19 to TRBJ2-1; 9 nucleotides align to TRBD1. The V gene end was trimmed by 1 base and the J gene end by 2 bases; junction bases not matched to a gene: 0. The CDR3 is 15 residues long. Germline lookup yields CDR1 LNHDA and CDR2 SQIVND (reference sequence). The CDR3 protein is CASSIGTGAYNEQFF. In DNA form, the CDR3 reads TGTGCCAGTAGTATAGGGACAGGGGCCTACAATGAGCAGTTCTTC.